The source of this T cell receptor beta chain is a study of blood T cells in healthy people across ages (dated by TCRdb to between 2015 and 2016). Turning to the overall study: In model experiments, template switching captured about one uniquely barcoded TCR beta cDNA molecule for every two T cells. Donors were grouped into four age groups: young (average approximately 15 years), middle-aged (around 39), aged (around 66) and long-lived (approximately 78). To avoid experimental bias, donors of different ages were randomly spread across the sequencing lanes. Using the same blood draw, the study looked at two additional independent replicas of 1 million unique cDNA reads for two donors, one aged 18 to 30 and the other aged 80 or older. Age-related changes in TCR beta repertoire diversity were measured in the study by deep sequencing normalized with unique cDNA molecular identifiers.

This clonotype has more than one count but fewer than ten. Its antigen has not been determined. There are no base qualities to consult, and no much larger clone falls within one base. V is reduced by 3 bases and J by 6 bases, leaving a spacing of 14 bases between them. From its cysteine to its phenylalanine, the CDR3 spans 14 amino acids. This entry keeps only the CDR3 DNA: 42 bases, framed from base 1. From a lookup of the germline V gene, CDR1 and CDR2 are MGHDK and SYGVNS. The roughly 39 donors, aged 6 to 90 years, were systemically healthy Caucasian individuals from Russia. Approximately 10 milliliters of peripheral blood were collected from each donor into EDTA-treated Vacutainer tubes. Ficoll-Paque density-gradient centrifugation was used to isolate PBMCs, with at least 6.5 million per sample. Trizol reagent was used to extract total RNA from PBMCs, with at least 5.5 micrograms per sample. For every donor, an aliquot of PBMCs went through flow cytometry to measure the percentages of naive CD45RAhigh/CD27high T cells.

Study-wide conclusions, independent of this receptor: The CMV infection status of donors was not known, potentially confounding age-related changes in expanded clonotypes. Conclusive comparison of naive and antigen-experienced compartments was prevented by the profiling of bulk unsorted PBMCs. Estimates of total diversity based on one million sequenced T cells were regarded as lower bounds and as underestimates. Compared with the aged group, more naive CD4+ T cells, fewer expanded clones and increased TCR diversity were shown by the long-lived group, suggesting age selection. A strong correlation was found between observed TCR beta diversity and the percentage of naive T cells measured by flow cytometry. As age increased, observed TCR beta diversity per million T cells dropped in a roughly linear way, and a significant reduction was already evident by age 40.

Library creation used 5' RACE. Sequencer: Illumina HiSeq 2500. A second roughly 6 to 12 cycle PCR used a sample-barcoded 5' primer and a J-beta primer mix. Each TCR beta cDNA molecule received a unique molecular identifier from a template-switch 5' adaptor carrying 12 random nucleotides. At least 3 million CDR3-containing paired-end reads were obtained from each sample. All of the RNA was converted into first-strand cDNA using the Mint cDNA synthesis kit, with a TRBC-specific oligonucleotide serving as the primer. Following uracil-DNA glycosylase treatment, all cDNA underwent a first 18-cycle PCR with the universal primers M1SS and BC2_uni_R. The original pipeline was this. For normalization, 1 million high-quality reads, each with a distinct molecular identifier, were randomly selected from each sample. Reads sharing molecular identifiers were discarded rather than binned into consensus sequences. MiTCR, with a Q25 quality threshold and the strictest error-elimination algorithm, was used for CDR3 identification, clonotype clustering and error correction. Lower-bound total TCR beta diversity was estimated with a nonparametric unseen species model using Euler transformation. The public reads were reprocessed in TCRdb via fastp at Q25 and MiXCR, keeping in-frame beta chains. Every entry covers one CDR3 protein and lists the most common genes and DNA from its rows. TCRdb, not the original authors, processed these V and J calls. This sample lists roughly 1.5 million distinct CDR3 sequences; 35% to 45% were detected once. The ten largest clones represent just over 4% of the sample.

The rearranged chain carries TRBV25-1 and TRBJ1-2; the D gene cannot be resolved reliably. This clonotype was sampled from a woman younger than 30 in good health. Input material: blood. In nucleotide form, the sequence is TGTGCCAGCAGTGAGGGCCACATAGGAGATGGCTACACCTTC. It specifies CASSEGHIGDGYTF.